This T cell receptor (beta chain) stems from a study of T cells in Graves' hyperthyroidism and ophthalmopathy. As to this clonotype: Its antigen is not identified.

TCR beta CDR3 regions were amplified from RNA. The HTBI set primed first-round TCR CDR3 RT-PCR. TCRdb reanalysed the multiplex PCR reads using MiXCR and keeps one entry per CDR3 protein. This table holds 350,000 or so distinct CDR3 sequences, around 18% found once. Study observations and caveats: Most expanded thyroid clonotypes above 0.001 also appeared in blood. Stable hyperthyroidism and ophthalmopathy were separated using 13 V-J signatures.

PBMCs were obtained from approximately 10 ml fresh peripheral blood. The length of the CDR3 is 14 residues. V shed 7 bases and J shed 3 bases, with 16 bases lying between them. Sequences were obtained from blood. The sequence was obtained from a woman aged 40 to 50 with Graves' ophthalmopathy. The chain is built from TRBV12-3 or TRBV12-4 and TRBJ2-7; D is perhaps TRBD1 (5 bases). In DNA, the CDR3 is TGTGCCAGCACCCTAGGGGCAGGGATCTACGAGCAGTACTTC. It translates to CASTLGAGIYEQYF.